This entry describes one TCR beta chain. The antigen is undetermined. These data are taken from a study of radiotherapy plus CTLA-4 blockade in lung cancer. The overall study: Around 19% of patients responded objectively, and 25% to 40% achieved disease control.

Study-level results: Reports state that early shifts in blood T cell clones, with interferon-beta, best predicted response.

With ipilimumab providing CTLA-4 blockade, focal radiation was administered to patients who had chemo-refractory metastatic non-small-cell lung cancer. There are 13 residues in the CDR3. V lost 5 bases, J lost 2 bases, and 8 bases lay in between. Per germline, CDR1 SNHLY and CDR2 FYNNEI. Some clones are missing from TCRdb's copy, which holds only in-frame ones; the method was immunoSEQ multiplex PCR. The sample includes around 29,000 clones, roughly four fifths of them seen just once. This specimen consisted of peripheral blood, obtained from a patient treated with radiotherapy plus ipilimumab. This TCR was sampled from a human donor with non-small cell lung cancer that progressed on radiotherapy plus ipilimumab. The rearrangement links TRBV2 to TRBJ2-3, with unresolved D. CDR3 in amino acids: CASSPPFTDTQYF. The CDR3 coding sequence is TGTGCCAGCAGTCCTCCGTTCACAGATACGCAGTATTTT.